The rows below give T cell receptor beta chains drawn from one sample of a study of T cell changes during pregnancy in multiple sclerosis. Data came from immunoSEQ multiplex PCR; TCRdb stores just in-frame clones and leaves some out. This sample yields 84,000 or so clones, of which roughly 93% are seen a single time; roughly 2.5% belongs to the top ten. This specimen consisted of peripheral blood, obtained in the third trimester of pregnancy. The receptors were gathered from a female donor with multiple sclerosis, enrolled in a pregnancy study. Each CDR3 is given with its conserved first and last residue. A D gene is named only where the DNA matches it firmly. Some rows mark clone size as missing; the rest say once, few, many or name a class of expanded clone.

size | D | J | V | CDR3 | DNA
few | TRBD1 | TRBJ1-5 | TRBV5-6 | CASSLGQGSNQPQHF | TGTGCCAGCAGCCTGGGACAGGGGAGCAATCAGCCCCAGCATTTT
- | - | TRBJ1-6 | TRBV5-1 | CASSLVQANNSPLHF | TGCGCCAGCAGCTTGGTTCAGGCGAATAATTCACCCCTCCACTTT
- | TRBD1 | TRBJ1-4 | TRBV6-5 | CASSDSGQGGEKLFF | TGTGCCAGCAGTGACTCTGGACAGGGTGGTGAAAAACTGTTTTTT
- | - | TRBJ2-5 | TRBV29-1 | CSVGGSGTQYF | TGCAGCGTTGGAGGGTCAGGGACCCAGTACTTC
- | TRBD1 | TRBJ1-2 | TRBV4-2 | CASSQETGANYGYTF | TGTGCCAGCAGCCAGGAAACAGGGGCGAACTATGGCTACACCTTC
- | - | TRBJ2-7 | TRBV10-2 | CASSISARSYEQYF | TGCGCCAGCAGCATCTCGGCGAGGTCCTACGAGCAGTACTTC
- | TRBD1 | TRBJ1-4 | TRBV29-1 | CSVAVAGGGKLFF | TGCAGCGTTGCAGTGGCAGGGGGAGGCAAACTGTTTTTT
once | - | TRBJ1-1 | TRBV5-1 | CASSSDSLATEAFF | TGCGCCAGCAGCTCGGACAGCCTGGCCACTGAAGCTTTCTTT
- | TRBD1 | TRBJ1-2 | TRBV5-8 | CASSPGGTVTKRRAGYTF | TGTGCCAGCAGCCCAGGCGGGACAGTCACCAAGAGGCGGGCTGGCTACACCTTC
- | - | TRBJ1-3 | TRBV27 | CASSLGGARGNTIYF | TGTGCCAGCAGTTTAGGCGGGGCGAGGGGAAACACCATATATTTT
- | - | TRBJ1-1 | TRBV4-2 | CASSQGITVQNTEAFF | TGTGCCAGCAGCCAAGGGATTACAGTACAGAACACTGAAGCTTTCTTT
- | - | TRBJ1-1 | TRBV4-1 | CASSQEARGAWGTEAFF | TGCGCCAGCAGCCAAGAGGCACGGGGGGCATGGGGCACTGAAGCTTTCTTT
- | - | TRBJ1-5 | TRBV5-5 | CASSPGPPTWARQPQHF | TGTGCCAGCAGCCCAGGGCCCCCTACTTGGGCTAGGCAGCCCCAGCATTTT
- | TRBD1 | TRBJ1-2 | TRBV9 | CASSARQGDYYGYTF | TGTGCCAGCAGCGCAAGACAGGGGGATTACTATGGCTACACCTTC
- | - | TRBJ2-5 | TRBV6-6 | CASSYTDLERAQYF | TGTGCCAGCAGTTACACTGACCTCGAGAGGGCCCAGTACTTC
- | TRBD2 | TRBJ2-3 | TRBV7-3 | CASSLTVTSGDSTDTQYF | TGTGCCAGCAGCTTAACGGTAACTAGCGGGGACAGCACAGATACGCAGTATTTT
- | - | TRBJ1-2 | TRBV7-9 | CASSLDGNYGYTF | TGTGCCAGCAGCTTAGATGGCAACTATGGCTACACCTTC
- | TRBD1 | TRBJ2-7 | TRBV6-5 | CASSYDRGNEQYF | TGTGCCAGCAGTTACGACAGGGGAAACGAGCAGTACTTC
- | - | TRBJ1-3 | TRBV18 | CASSPLESSGNTIYF | TGTGCCAGCTCACCCCTCGAGAGCTCTGGAAACACCATATATTTT
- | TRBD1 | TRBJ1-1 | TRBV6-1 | CASKRDRLNTEAFF | TGTGCCAGCAAACGGGACAGACTGAACACTGAAGCTTTCTTT
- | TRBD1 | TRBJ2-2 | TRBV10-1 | CASSLGTANTGELFF | TGCGCCAGCAGTCTTGGGACAGCGAACACCGGGGAGCTGTTTTTT
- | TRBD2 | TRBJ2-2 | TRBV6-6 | CASSERGGGTGELFF | TGTGCCAGCAGCGAACGGGGGGGCGGAACCGGGGAGCTGTTTTTT
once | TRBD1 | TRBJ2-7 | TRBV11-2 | CASSLGTGGTEQYF | TGTGCCAGCAGCTTGGGGACAGGGGGCACCGAGCAGTACTTC
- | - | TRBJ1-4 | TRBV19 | CASSEAPNEKLFF | TGTGCCAGTTCCGAGGCCCCTAATGAAAAACTGTTTTTT
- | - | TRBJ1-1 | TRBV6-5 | CASSPGSEAFF | TGTGCCAGCAGCCCGGGGTCCGAAGCTTTCTTT
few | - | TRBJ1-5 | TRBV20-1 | CSAGERPQHF | TGCAGTGCTGGAGAGCGGCCCCAGCATTTT
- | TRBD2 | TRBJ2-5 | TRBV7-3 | CASSASGGPQETQYF | TGTGCCAGCAGCGCAAGCGGGGGGCCCCAAGAGACCCAGTACTTC
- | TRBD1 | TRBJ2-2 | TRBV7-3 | CASSSDRVAGELFF | TGTGCCAGCAGTTCCGACAGGGTTGCCGGGGAGCTGTTTTTT
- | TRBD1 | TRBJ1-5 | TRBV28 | CASLDRGYQPQHF | TGTGCCAGCCTTGACAGGGGTTATCAGCCCCAGCATTTT
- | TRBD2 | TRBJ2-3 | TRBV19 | CARLAGGTDTQYF | TGTGCCAGACTAGCGGGGGGCACAGATACGCAGTATTTT
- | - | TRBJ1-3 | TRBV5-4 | CASSLDRFSGNTIYF | TGTGCCAGCAGCTTGGACAGGTTCTCTGGAAACACCATATATTTT
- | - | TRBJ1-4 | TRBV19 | CASSMGEAPTNEKLFF | TGTGCCAGTAGTATGGGGGAGGCGCCAACTAATGAAAAACTGTTTTTT
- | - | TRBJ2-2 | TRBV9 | CASSDPLRAFAGTGELFF | TGTGCCAGCAGCGACCCCCTCCGGGCGTTCGCAGGGACCGGGGAGCTGTTTTTT
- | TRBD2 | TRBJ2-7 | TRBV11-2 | CASSLEWGGAEQYF | TGTGCCAGCAGCTTAGAATGGGGGGGTGCCGAGCAGTACTTC
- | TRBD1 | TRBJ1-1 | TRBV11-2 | CASSAIQGRGTEAFF | TGTGCCAGCAGCGCAATACAGGGGAGAGGGACTGAAGCTTTCTTT
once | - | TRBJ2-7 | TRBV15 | CATSTKIQEGHEQYF | TGTGCCACCAGCACAAAAATTCAGGAAGGTCACGAGCAGTACTTC
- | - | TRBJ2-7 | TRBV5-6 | CASSSDSIDYYEQYF | TGTGCCAGCAGCTCCGATTCGATAGATTACTACGAGCAGTACTTC
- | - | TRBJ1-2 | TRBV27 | CASSGGAPWGYTF | TGTGCCAGCTCTGGGGGGGCCCCTTGGGGCTACACCTTC
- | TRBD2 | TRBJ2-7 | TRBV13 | CASSAQTSGGAQYF | TGTGCCAGCAGCGCCCAAACTAGCGGGGGAGCGCAGTACTTC
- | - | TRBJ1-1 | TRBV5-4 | CASSWGDTGAFF | TGTGCCAGCAGCTGGGGCGACACGGGTGCTTTCTTT
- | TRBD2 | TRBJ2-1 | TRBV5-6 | CASSYPAGGPGEQFF | TGTGCCAGCAGCTATCCAGCGGGGGGGCCGGGTGAGCAGTTCTTC
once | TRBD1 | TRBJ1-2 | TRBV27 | CASKALDRGNYGYTF | TGTGCCAGCAAGGCCCTCGACAGGGGTAACTATGGCTACACCTTC
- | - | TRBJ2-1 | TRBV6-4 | CASSASLRNEQFF | TGTGCCAGCAGTGCTAGTCTTCGCAATGAGCAGTTCTTC
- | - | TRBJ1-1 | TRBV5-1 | CASSLNAVNTEAFF | TGCGCCAGCAGCTTGAACGCGGTGAACACTGAAGCTTTCTTT
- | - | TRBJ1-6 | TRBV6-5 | CASSYAGPYNSPLHF | TGTGCCAGCAGTTACGCGGGACCCTATAATTCACCCCTCCACTTT
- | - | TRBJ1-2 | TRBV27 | CASSFQPGDPPQGIYGYTF | TGTGCCAGCAGTTTCCAGCCAGGCGACCCACCTCAGGGTATCTATGGCTACACCTTC
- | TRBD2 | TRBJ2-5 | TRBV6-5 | CASRSSGGQETQYF | TGTGCCAGCAGATCCAGCGGGGGCCAAGAGACCCAGTACTTC
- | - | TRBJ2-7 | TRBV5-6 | CASSPSRAYEQYF | TGTGCCAGCAGCCCCTCGCGGGCCTACGAGCAGTACTTC
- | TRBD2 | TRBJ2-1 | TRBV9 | CASSVSSGAVWNEQFF | TGTGCCAGCAGCGTCTCTAGCGGGGCGGTTTGGAATGAGCAGTTCTTC
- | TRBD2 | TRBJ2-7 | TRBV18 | CASSPGGGPYEQYF | TGTGCCAGCTCACCTGGGGGGGGACCCTACGAGCAGTACTTC
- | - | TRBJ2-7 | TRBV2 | CASSEVQGSSYEQYF | TGTGCCAGCAGTGAAGTTCAGGGGAGCTCCTACGAGCAGTACTTC